Listed below are T cell receptor beta chains from one sample, sequenced in a study of technical replicates of blood from a few donors. TCRdb's table, derived via immunoSEQ multiplex PCR, lists solely in-frame clones and lacks some. This table holds some 62,000 clones, around 86% found once. The sample taken for sequencing was PBMCs. These receptors all come from a human donor in good health. Some clones in this sample may be carry-over from other donors' samples. The CDR3 runs from the conserved cysteine through the conserved F or W. The D gene is left open where the match is weak. A row's size may be missing; if present it is once, few, many or a size class.

j_gene	v_gene	abundance	d_gene	CDR3nt	CDR3aa
TRBJ1-3	TRBV29-1	-	-	TGCAGCGTTGAAGATCCGGCAGGCAGCTCTGGAAACACCATATATTTT	CSVEDPAGSSGNTIYF
TRBJ2-5	TRBV7-9	-	-	TGTGCCAGCAGCAAGACTACCGGGACACCCTACCAAGAGACCCAGTACTTC	CASSKTTGTPYQETQYF
TRBJ1-6	TRBV25-1	-	-	TGTGCCAGCAGAGAAGAGTATTTATCACCCCTCCACTTT	CASREEYLSPLHF
TRBJ2-5	TRBV2	-	TRBD2	TGTGCCAGCAGTGGGGACTACACACAAGAGACCCAGTACTTC	CASSGDYTQETQYF
TRBJ1-3	TRBV7-9	-	-	TGTGCCAGCAGCGCCGGGACTACAGCCCCCAGCTCTGGAAACACCATATATTTT	CASSAGTTAPSSGNTIYF
TRBJ1-3	TRBV4-3	-	-	TGCGCCAGCAGCCAAGATCTCCCTGGACAAGCCTCTGGAAACACCATATATTTT	CASSQDLPGQASGNTIYF
TRBJ1-5	TRBV6-6	-	-	TGTGCCAGCAGTTCCGCGAATCAGCCCCAGCATTTT	CASSSANQPQHF
TRBJ2-1	TRBV11-3	-	-	TGTGCCAGCAGCCTAGGTATATACAATGAGCAGTTCTTC	CASSLGIYNEQFF
TRBJ1-4	TRBV4-3	few	TRBD1	TGCGCCAGCAGCCAAGGGACAGGGGGAACTAATGAAAAACTGTTTTTT	CASSQGTGGTNEKLFF
TRBJ2-1	TRBV19	-	TRBD2	TGTGCCAGCCGGGGGGGCTTACCCAACAATGAGCAGTTCTTC	CASRGGLPNNEQFF
TRBJ2-3	TRBV7-3	-	-	TGTGCCAGGAACCGGACTGAGGTTGGGGATACGCAGTATTTT	CARNRTEVGDTQYF
TRBJ1-2	TRBV2	few	-	TGTGCCAGCAGTGTCACGACATCCTCTGGCTACACCTTC	CASSVTTSSGYTF
TRBJ2-3	TRBV21-1	-	-	TGTGCCAGCAGCAAAGATAAGGAGTTTGAGACAGGGGGCAGGACAGATACGCAGTATTTT	CASSKDKEFETGGRTDTQYF
TRBJ2-7	TRBV19	-	TRBD1	TGTGCCAGTAGTACTGGACAGGGGGCCCACGAGCAGTACTTC	CASSTGQGAHEQYF
TRBJ2-2	TRBV10-3	-	-	TGTGCCATCAGTGAGGGGGAGCCAGGGACAAAGAGCGGGGAGCTGTTTTTT	CAISEGEPGTKSGELFF
TRBJ2-1	TRBV11-3	-	TRBD1	TGTGCCAGCAGCTCCATATCCGGGACAGGGCACAATGAGCAGTTCTTC	CASSSISGTGHNEQFF
TRBJ1-1	TRBV6-1	-	-	TGTGCCAGCAGTGAAGCGGGGGGTGGCGCTTTCTTT	CASSEAGGGAFF
TRBJ2-7	TRBV18	-	-	TGTGCCAGCTCACCAGCAGGGAACTACGAGCAGTACTTC	CASSPAGNYEQYF
TRBJ2-1	TRBV7-8	-	-	TGTGCCAGCAGCTTCGTGGGCCGCAATGAGCAGTTCTTC	CASSFVGRNEQFF
TRBJ2-1	TRBV30	-	TRBD2	TGTGCCTGGAGTGTACGGAGCCCGGGACTAGCGGGAGCGAACCGGAGCTACAATGAGCAGTTCTTC	CAWSVRSPGLAGANRSYNEQFF
TRBJ1-5	TRBV7-2	once	-	TGTGCCAGCAGCGCGACAAATAGCAATCAGCCCCAGCATTTT	CASSATNSNQPQHF
TRBJ2-1	TRBV7-9	-	TRBD2	TGTGCCAGCAGATCGGGCCCTAGCGGGCATGAGCAGTTCTTC	CASRSGPSGHEQFF
TRBJ1-6	TRBV4-3	-	TRBD1	TGCGCCAGCAGCCAAGATACGACAGGGGATTCACCCCTCCACTTT	CASSQDTTGDSPLHF
TRBJ1-2	TRBV5-4	-	-	TGTGCCAGCAGCTTGGAGGCGGGCGGCGGCTACACCTTC	CASSLEAGGGYTF
TRBJ1-5	TRBV7-8	-	TRBD1	TGTGCCAGCAGCCAACTAGGGACAGATAGCAATCAGCCCCAGCATTTT	CASSQLGTDSNQPQHF
TRBJ2-7	TRBV7-2	-	TRBD2	TGTGCCAGCAGCTTAACGAGCGGGGCTTTCTCCTACGAGCAGTACTTC	CASSLTSGAFSYEQYF
TRBJ1-2	TRBV7-9	once	-	TGTGCCAGCAGCTTAGGAGAGAATGGCTACACCTTC	CASSLGENGYTF
TRBJ1-1	TRBV19	-	-	TGTGCCAGTACCTCATTATGGGGGGACACTGAAGCTTTCTTT	CASTSLWGDTEAFF
TRBJ2-2	TRBV4-3	-	TRBD1	TGCGCCAGCAGCCTAGACAGGGTTAACGGGGAGCTGTTTTTT	CASSLDRVNGELFF
TRBJ1-2	TRBV28	-	-	TGTGCCAGCAGTTTAGGACAGCGGTATGGCTACACCTTC	CASSLGQRYGYTF
TRBJ2-3	TRBV6-5	once	TRBD1	TGTGCCAGCAGTTTTCGACAGGGGGCGAATCAGGATACGCAGTATTTT	CASSFRQGANQDTQYF
TRBJ2-7	TRBV7-2	few	-	TGTGCCAGCAGCCCCGACTTCACCTACGAGCTGTACTTC	CASSPDFTYELYF
TRBJ2-7	TRBV6-1	-	-	TGTGCCAGCATTGAGGTTGGCCTAGCAGGGGAGTACGAGCAGTACTTC	CASIEVGLAGEYEQYF
TRBJ2-3	TRBV9	-	TRBD2	TGTGCCAGCAGCGTAGGACTAGCGGGTGGGTCTGGCACAGATACGCAGTATTTT	CASSVGLAGGSGTDTQYF
TRBJ2-3	TRBV10-3	once	TRBD1	TGTGCCATCAGTGACAGCAGGGGGATGTCTGCAGATACGCAGTATTTT	CAISDSRGMSADTQYF
TRBJ1-5	TRBV19	once	-	TGTGCCAGTAGTATCGGGGGGAATAATCAGCCCCAGCATTTT	CASSIGGNNQPQHF
TRBJ2-1	TRBV12-5	-	-	TGTGCTAGTGGTTTGAACAGGTACAATGAGCAGTTCTTC	CASGLNRYNEQFF
TRBJ2-7	TRBV7-7	-	-	TGTGCCAGCAGCTTAGCAGCGGGTTACGAGCAGTACTTC	CASSLAAGYEQYF
TRBJ1-5	TRBV7-2	-	-	TGTGCCAGCAGTTTTGTAACTAATCAGCCCCAGCATTTT	CASSFVTNQPQHF
TRBJ2-7	TRBV4-1	once	TRBD1	TGCGCCAGCAGCCAGCTGCCGGGACAGGGAGTGGACGAGCAGTACTTC	CASSQLPGQGVDEQYF
TRBJ1-1	TRBV29-1	-	-	TGCAGCGTCAGGGTACTCGAAAGGGGAAACACTGAAGCTTTCTTT	CSVRVLERGNTEAFF
TRBJ2-7	TRBV6-6	-	TRBD1	TGTGCCAGCAGAACGGCGACAGGGTTTAAGAACGAGCAGTACTTC	CASRTATGFKNEQYF
TRBJ1-2	TRBV30	-	TRBD1	TGTGCCTGGAACCAAGGCAGGGGGGTTCTTCGTGGCTACACCTTC	CAWNQGRGVLRGYTF
TRBJ1-2	TRBV6-5	-	-	TGTGCCAGCAGTCGCCTGGGGGGCTATGGCTACACCTTC	CASSRLGGYGYTF
TRBJ2-5	TRBV5-6	-	TRBD2	TGTGCCAGCAGCCCCCTAGCGGTCCTCCTCCAAGAGACCCAGTACTTC	CASSPLAVLLQETQYF
TRBJ1-2	TRBV14	-	TRBD1	TGTGCCAGCAGCCTTGACAGGGGCCCTTTCTACACCTTC	CASSLDRGPFYTF
TRBJ1-1	TRBV27	-	-	TGTGCCAGCAGTTTCGACAGGACGACGACTGAAGCTTTCTTT	CASSFDRTTTEAFF
TRBJ1-5	TRBV5-4	few	-	TGTGCCAGCAGCATTCAGCCAGCGGATCAGCCCCAGCATTTT	CASSIQPADQPQHF
TRBJ1-1	TRBV4-2	few	-	TGTGCCAGCAGCCAAGATTATACTGAAGCTTTCTTT	CASSQDYTEAFF
TRBJ2-4	TRBV4-2	-	-	TGTGCCAGCAGCCAAGATTTCAAGCCCCTCAACATTCAGTACTTC	CASSQDFKPLNIQYF
TRBJ2-3	TRBV15	-	-	TGTGCCACCAGCAGAGATTCTGGGGGCCCAGATACGCAGTATTTT	CATSRDSGGPDTQYF
TRBJ2-2	TRBV9	-	TRBD2	TGTGCCAGCAGCGGCGCTAGCGGGAGGGCCGAGACCGGGGAGCTGTTTTTT	CASSGASGRAETGELFF